This TCR beta chain is from a study of spatial heterogeneity in lung cancer. Study-wide findings and caveats: At tumor resection, ubiquitous expanded TCRs were detected in blood more often than later.

The sample's time point: sample taken at primary tumor resection. The authors sequenced whole RNA from tumor, nontumor lung or frozen PBMC without sorting. MiXCR was run by TCRdb on the 5' RACE reads, yielding one entry per CDR3 protein. The data hold about 75,000 distinct CDR3 sequences, with approximately 12% observed a single time. Comment on this clonotype: What it binds is unknown. A read error is possible here, since a much larger clone lies one base away.

The CDR3 has 13 amino acids. The germline CDR1 and CDR2 sequences are ENHRY and SYGVKD. With 10 bases removed from V and 0 bases from J, the gap between germline ends came to 13 bases. Material: PBMCs, obtained at surgery. The clonotype was recovered from a male donor with early-stage non-small cell lung cancer. J is TRBJ2-7 and V is TRBV10-3; D is uncertain. The CDR3 sequence is CATEHENSYEQYF. The CDR3 region has the DNA TGTGCCACGGAGCACGAGAACTCCTACGAGCAGTACTTC.